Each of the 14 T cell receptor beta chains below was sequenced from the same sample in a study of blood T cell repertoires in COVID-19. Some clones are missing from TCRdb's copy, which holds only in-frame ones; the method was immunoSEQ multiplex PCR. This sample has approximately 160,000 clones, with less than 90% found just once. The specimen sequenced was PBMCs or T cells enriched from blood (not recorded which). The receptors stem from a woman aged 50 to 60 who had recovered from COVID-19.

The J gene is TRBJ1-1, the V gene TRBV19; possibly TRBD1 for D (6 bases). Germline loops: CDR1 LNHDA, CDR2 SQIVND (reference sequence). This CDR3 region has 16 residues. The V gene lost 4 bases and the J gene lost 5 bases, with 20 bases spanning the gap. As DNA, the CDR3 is TGTGCCAGTAGTACCCCAGTATATAAGAGGGGGACTGAAGCTTTCTTT. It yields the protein CASSTPVYKRGTEAFF.

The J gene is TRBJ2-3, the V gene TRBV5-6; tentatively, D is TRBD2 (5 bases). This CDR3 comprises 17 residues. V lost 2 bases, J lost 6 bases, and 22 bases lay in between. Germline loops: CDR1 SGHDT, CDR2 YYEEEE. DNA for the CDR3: TGTGCCAGCAGCTTTGCAGTTGAGGCGACTATCCCCGATACGCAGTATTTT. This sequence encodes CASSFAVEATIPDTQYF.

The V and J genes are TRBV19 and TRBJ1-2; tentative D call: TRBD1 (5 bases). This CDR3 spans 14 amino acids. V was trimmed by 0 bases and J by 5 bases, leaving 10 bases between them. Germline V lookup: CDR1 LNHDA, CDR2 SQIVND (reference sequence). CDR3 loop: CASSIEAGDYGYTF. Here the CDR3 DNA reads TGTGCCAGTAGTATAGAGGCGGGGGATTATGGCTACACCTTC.

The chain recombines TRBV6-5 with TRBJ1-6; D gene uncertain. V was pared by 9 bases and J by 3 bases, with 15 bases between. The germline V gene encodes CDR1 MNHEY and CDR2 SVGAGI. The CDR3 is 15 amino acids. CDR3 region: CASKDPGYYNSPLHF. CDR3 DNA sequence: TGTGCCAGTAAAGACCCGGGTTACTATAATTCACCCCTCCACTTT.

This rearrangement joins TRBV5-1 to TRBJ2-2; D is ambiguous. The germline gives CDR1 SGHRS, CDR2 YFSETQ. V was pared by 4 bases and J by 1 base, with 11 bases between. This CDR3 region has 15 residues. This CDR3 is CASSLEPGNTGELFF. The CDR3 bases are TGCGCCAGCAGCCTGGAACCGGGGAACACCGGGGAGCTGTTTTTT. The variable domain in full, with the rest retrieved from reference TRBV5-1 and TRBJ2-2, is KAGVTQTPRYLIKTRGQQVTLSCSPISGHRSVSWYQQTPGQGLQFLFEYFSETQRNKGNFPGRFSGRQFSNSRSEMNVSTLELGDSALYLCASSLEPGNTGELFFGEGSRLTVL.

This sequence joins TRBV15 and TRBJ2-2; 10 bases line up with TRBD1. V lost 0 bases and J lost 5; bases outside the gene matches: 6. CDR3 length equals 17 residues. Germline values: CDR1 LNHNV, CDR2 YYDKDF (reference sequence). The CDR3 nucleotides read TGTGCCACCAGCAGAGATAGACAGGGGGCGCGGACCGGGGAGCTGTTTTTT. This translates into CATSRDRQGARTGELFF.

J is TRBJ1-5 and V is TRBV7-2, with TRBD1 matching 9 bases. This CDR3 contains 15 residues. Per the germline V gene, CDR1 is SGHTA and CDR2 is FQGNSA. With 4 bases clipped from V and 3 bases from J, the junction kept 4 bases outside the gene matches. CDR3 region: CASSYRGQDNQPQHF. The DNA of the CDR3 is TGTGCCAGCAGCTACAGGGGGCAGGACAATCAGCCCCAGCATTTT.

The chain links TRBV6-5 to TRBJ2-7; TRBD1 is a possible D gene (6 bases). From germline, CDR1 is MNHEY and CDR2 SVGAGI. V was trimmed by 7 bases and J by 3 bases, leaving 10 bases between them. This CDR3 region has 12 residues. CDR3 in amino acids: CASNLQGYEQYF. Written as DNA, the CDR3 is TGTGCCAGCAACCTACAGGGCTACGAGCAGTACTTC.

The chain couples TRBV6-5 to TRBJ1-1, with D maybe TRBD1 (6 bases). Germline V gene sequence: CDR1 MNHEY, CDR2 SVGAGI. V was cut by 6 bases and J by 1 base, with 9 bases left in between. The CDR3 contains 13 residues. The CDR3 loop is CASRTGKNTEAFF. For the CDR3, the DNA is TGTGCCAGCAGAACAGGGAAGAACACTGAAGCTTTCTTT.

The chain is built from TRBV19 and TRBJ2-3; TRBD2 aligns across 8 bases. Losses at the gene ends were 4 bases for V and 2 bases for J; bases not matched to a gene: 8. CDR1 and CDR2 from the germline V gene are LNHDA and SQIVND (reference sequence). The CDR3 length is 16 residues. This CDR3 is CASSTRREGPTDTQYF. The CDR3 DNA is TGTGCCAGTAGTACCCGCCGGGAGGGCCCCACAGATACGCAGTATTTT.

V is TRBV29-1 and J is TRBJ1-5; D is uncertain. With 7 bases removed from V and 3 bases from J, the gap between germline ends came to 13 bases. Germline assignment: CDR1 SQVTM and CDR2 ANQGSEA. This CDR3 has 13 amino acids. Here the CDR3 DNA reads TGCAGCGCAACGGGGAAGGACAATCAGCCCCAGCATTTT. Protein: CSATGKDNQPQHF. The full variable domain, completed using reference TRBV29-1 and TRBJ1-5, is SAVISQKPSRDICQRGTSLTIQCQVDSQVTMMFWYRQQPGQSLTLIATANQGSEATYESGFVIDKFPISRPNLTFSTLTVSNMSPEDSSIYLCSATGKDNQPQHFGDGTRLSIL.

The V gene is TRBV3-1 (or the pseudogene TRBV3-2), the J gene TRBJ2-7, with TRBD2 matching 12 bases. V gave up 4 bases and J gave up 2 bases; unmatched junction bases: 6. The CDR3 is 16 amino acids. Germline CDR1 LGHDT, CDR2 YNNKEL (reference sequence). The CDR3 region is CASSLRTSGNAYEQYF. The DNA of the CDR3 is TGTGCCAGCAGCCTCCGGACTAGCGGGAATGCCTACGAGCAGTACTTC.

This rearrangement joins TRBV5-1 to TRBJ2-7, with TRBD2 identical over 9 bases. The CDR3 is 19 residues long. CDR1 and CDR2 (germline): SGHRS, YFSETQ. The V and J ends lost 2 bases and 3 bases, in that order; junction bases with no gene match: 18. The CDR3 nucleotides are TGCGCCAGCAGCTTAACCCCGTCTGGCGGGAGGGCCCATAGCTACGAGCAGTACTTC. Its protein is CASSLTPSGGRAHSYEQYF.

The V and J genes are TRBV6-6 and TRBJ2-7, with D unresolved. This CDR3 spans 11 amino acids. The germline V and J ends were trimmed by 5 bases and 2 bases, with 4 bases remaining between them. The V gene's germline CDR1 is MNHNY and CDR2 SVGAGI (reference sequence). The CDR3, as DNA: TGTGCCAGCAGTAACACCTACGAGCAGTACTTC. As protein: CASSNTYEQYF.